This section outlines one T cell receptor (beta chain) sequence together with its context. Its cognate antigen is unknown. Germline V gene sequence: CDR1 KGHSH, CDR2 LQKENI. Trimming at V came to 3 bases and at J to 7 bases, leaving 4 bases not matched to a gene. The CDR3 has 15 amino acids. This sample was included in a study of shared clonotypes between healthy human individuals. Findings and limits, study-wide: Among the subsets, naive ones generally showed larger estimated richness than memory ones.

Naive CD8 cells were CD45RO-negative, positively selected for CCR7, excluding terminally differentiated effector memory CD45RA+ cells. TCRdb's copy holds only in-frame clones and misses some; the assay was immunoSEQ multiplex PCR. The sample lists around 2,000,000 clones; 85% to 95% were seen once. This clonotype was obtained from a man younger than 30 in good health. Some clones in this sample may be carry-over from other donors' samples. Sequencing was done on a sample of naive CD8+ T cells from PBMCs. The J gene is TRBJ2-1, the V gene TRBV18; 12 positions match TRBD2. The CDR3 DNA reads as TGTGCCAGCTCACCTGGGACTAGCGGGCCTAATGAGCAGTTCTTC. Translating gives CASSPGTSGPNEQFF.